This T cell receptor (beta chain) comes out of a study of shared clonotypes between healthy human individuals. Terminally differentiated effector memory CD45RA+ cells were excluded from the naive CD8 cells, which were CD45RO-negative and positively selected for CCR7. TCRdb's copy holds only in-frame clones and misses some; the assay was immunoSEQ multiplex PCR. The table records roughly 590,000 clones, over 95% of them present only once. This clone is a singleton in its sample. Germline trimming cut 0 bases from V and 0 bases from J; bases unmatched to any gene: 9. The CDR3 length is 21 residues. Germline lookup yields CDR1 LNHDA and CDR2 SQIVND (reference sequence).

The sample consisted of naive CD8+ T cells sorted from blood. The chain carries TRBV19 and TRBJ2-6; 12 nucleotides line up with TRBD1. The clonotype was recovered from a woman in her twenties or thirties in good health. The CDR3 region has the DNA TGTGCCAGTAGTATAGACCGGGACAGGGGGCGAAGAGGCTCTGGGGCCAACGTCCTGACTTTC. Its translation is CASSIDRDRGRRGSGANVLTF.